The entry below describes one T cell receptor beta chain. TCRdb re-analysed the RT-PCR reads in MiXCR, keeping a single row per CDR3 protein. The top ten hold 3.6% of the sample, which has about 700,000 distinct CDR3 sequences, 14% seen once. V was clipped by 0 bases and J by 3 bases, with 6 bases between them. Germline CDR1 and CDR2: SGDLS and YYNGEE. The CDR3 spans 13 residues. Sequenced input: memory CD4+ T cells from blood. J is TRBJ1-1 and V is TRBV9, with D hard to call. The receptor was derived from a female donor in good health, serving as a healthy control. The CDR3 DNA is TGTGCCAGCAGCGTAGCCGCATACACTGAAGCTTTCTTT. This sequence encodes CASSVAAYTEAFF. Variable domain in full (rest from reference TRBV9 and TRBJ1-1): DSGVTQTPKHLITATGQRVTLRCSPRSGDLSVYWYQQSLDQGLQFLIQYYNGEERAKGNILERFSAQQFPDLHSELNLSSLELGDSALYFCASSVAAYTEAFFGQGTRLTVV.